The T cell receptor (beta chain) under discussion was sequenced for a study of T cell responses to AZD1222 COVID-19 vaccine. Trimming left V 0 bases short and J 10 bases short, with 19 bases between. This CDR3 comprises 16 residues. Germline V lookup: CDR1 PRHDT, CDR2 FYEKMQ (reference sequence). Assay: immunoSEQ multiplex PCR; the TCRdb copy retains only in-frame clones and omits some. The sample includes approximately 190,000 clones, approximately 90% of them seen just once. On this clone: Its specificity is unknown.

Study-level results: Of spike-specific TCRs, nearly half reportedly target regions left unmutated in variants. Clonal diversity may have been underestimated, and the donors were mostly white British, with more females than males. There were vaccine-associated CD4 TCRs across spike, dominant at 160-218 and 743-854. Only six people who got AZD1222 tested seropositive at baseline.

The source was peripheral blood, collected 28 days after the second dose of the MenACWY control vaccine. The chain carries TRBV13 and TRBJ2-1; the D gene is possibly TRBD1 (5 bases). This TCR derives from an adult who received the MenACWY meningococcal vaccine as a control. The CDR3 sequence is CASSLGLTSVPGEQFF. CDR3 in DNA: TGTGCCAGCAGCTTAGGCCTCACCAGCGTCCCAGGGGAGCAGTTCTTC.